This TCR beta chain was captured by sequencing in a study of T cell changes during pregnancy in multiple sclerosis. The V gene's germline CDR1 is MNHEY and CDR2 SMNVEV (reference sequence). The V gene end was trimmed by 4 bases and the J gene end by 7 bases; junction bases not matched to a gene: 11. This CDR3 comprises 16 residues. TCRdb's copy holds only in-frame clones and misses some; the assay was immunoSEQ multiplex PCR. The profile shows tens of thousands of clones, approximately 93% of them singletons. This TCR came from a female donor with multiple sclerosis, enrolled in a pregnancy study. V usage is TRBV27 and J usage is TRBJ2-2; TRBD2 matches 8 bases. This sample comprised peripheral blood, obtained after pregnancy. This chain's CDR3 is CASSSSPRGADGELFF. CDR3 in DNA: TGTGCCAGCAGTTCATCCCCGCGGGGGGCTGACGGGGAGCTGTTTTTT.